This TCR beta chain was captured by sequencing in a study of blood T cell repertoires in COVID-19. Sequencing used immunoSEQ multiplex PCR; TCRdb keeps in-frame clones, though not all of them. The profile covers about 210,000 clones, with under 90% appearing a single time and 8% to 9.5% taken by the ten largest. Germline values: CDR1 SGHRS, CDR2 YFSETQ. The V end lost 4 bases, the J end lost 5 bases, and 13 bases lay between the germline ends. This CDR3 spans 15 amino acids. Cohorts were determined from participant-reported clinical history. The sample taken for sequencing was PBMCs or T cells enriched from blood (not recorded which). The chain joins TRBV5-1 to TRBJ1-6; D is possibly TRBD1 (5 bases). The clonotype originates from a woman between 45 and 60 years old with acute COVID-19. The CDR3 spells CASSLGGVNNSPLHF. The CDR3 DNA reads TGCGCCAGCAGCCTGGGGGGGGTTAATAATTCACCCCTCCACTTT.